At least ten counts were recorded for the clone carrying this T cell receptor (beta chain). The data are from a study of blood T cells in healthy people across ages. With V trimmed by 4 bases and J by 6 bases, 13 bases remained unmatched. The CDR3 is 17 amino acids. Per the germline V gene, CDR1 is LGHNA and CDR2 is YNFKEQ. A sample-barcoded 5' primer and a J-beta primer mix were used in a second PCR of roughly 7 to 11 cycles. TCRdb re-analysed the 5' RACE reads in MiXCR, keeping a single row per CDR3 protein. The sample has 650,000 to 700,000 distinct CDR3 sequences; approximately 30% are singletons.

The chain carries TRBV4-2 and TRBJ2-1; 9 nucleotides match TRBD2. Source material: blood. The receptor's source is a woman over 75 in good health. CDR3 residues: CASSLRPRAGGGNEQFF. The CDR3 DNA reads as TGTGCCAGCAGCCTGAGACCCCGAGCGGGGGGCGGCAATGAGCAGTTCTTC.